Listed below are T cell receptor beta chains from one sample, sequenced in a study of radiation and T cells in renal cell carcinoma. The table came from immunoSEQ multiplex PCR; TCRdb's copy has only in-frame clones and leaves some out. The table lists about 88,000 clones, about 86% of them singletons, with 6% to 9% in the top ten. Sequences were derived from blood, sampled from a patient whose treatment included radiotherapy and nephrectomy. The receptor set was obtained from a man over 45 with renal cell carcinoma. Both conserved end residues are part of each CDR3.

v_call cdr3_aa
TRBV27 CASSNRRGFVEQYF
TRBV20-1 CSGKLVGEQFF
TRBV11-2 CASSFGQGNEQYF
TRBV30 CAWSRQGATEAFF
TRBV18 CASSPPQATDTQYF
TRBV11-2 CASSRGRGPLLNGYTF
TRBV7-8 CASSWKGGTSSYNEQFF
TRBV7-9 CASSSSRGPGTDTQYF
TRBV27 CASSLSWGQDQPQHF
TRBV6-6 CASSELSYNSPLHF
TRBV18 CASSPPGTGGLAGAYNEQFF
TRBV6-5 CASTSSGSIYNEQFF
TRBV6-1 CASSEGGESYGYTF
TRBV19 CASTAGPEAFF
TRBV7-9 CASRNGEREAFF
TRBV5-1 CASSPGLAGGSQYF
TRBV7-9 CASSLLFGSAGGETQYF
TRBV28 CASSLSAGSHQPQHF
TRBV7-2 CASSLDRGSYYGYTF
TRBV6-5 CASRPSGQGGTF
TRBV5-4 CASSARGGTDTQYF
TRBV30 CAWSGGRGSTEAFF
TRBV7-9 CASKRRADEKLFF
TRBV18 CASSPPSLQGSEQYF
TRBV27 CASSLQSLNTEAFF
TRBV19 CASSSAAQQAGVEAQYF
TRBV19 CASSIRGGRGGTEAFF
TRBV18 CASSPTTPGEAPGNTIYF
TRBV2 CASSEALLRGELFF
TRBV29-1 CSVEDPGLEQYF
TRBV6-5 CASRKGAVGNTIYF
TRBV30 CAWHRQSAETQYF
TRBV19 CASSMGRGRGYSNQPQHF
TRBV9 CASSVGTSGSTDTQYF
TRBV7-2 CASSLSTGVYTEAFF
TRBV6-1 CASTTGSGANVLTF
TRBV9 CASSVGTGELFF
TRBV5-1 CASSLGAGPNQPQHF
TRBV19 CASSIDPGGVNQPQHF
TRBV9 CASSVGGRGAYNEQFF
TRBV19 CASSMRPGGAEAFF
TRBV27 CASSLRSGWHEQFF
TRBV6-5 CASSYQLTFGYTF
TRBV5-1 CASSLAQGNYEQYF
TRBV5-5 CASSSLQGRAYGYTF
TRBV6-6 CAISTGADTQYF
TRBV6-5 CASSYVRGPNTGELFF
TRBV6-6 CASNGGTGDYNEQFF